A selection of T cell receptor beta chains follows, all from one sample in a study of shared clonotypes between healthy human individuals. Repertoires were generated with immunoSEQ multiplex PCR, while TCRdb's copy carries only in-frame clones and drops some. The table shows approximately 2.5 million clones, with roughly 93% occurring only once. Material for sequencing was naive CD4+ T cells from PBMCs. The receptors here all came from a man younger than 35 in good health. Some clones in this sample may be carry-over from other donors' samples. Both conserved end residues are part of each CDR3. Fields, in order: V gene, D gene, J gene, CDR3 protein. The D gene is left open where the match is weak.

>TRBV9|TRBD1|TRBJ2-3
CASSVGRRDRGPRTTDTQYF
>TRBV6-1|.|TRBJ2-1
CASSEEVWLSSYNEQFF
>TRBV9|.|TRBJ2-3
CASSVALEGAGTDTQYF
>TRBV29-1|TRBD2|TRBJ2-5
CSVVAGGRMETQYF
>TRBV2|.|TRBJ2-1
CASRGTPANEQFF
>TRBV18|TRBD1|TRBJ1-2
CASSPPSTGGGYGYTF
>TRBV19|.|TRBJ2-3
CASTDGSVGTDTQYF
>TRBV6-5|TRBD1|TRBJ1-2
CASGGQGDYGYTF
>TRBV29-1|TRBD1|TRBJ1-2
CSVTPGQSLYGYTF
>TRBV28|.|TRBJ1-2
CASSTAGTVGGYTF
>TRBV7-9|.|TRBJ1-4
CASSLGNNEKLFF
>TRBV29-1|.|TRBJ1-2
CSYQTAYGYTF
>TRBV7-2|TRBD2|TRBJ2-5
CASSSTSGPPETQYF
>TRBV28|TRBD1|TRBJ2-4
CASSSNRGLDPKNIQYF
>TRBV27|TRBD2|TRBJ2-1
CASSFVSSGRSSYNEQFF
>TRBV6-5|.|TRBJ2-1
CASSYSQEQFF
>TRBV29-1|.|TRBJ1-1
CSVEVSRGEAFF
>TRBV10-1|.|TRBJ2-3
CASSDGLANTDTQYF
>TRBV5-1|.|TRBJ2-1
CASSRQGHYNEQFF
>TRBV19|.|TRBJ2-7
CASSTTGNGEQYF
>TRBV6-1|TRBD2|TRBJ2-1
CASSLTSGSQGRQFF
>TRBV7-2|TRBD1|TRBJ2-7
CASSLGAGGGYEQYF
>TRBV5-4|TRBD1|TRBJ1-2
CASSLSSWTGHNYGYTF
>TRBV5-1|.|TRBJ1-2
CASSPGVGSYGYTF
>TRBV5-6|TRBD1|TRBJ1-2
CASSPRDRGPMGYTF
>TRBV18|.|TRBJ1-2
CASSPPERAGYTF
>TRBV14|TRBD2|TRBJ2-1
CASSLDESSGRYEQFF
>TRBV27|.|TRBJ1-2
CASSLAGSYYGYTF
>TRBV7-3|.|TRBJ2-1
CASSLMVGYEQFF
>TRBV7-3|TRBD1|TRBJ2-7
CASRTTGPYEQYF
>TRBV9|.|TRBJ2-7
CASSVGKGSSSYEQYF
>TRBV27|TRBD2|TRBJ2-3
CASSLELTSGRLTTDTQYF
>TRBV28|.|TRBJ1-3
CASSSPGGNTIYF
>TRBV4-1|.|TRBJ1-3
CASSQEYWAGNTIYF
>TRBV2|TRBD1|TRBJ2-1
CASRPGTGGVPLAVSSYNEQFF
>TRBV7-3|.|TRBJ2-2
CASSPGGELFF
>TRBV4-2|TRBD2|TRBJ2-7
CASSQELAGDEQYF
>TRBV4-1|.|TRBJ1-5
CASSQDPGVIQPQHF
>TRBV11-2|.|TRBJ2-3
CASSLVAGGTDTQYF
>TRBV7-2|.|TRBJ2-2
CASSPDNHGGELFF
>TRBV7-9|TRBD1|TRBJ2-7
CASTGTGGSEQYF
>TRBV5-1|TRBD2|TRBJ2-1
CASSQGTSGRSFNEQFF
>TRBV7-9|TRBD1|TRBJ2-1
CASSLATGVTYNEQFF
>TRBV29-1|.|TRBJ1-1
CSVRSGFTEAFF
>TRBV19|TRBD1|TRBJ1-1
CASRNSPPGGTEAFF
>TRBV10-1|.|TRBJ2-2
CASSPLDGELFF
>TRBV5-1|TRBD2|TRBJ2-3
CASSFLAGLTDTQYF
>TRBV29-1|TRBD2|TRBJ2-7
CSVMGLGDPGEQYF
>TRBV5-1|.|TRBJ2-1
CASSQDNRNEQFF
>TRBV5-4|.|TRBJ1-2
CASSLAKEGNYGYTF
>TRBV7-3|.|TRBJ2-3
CASSLRTNPTDTQYF
>TRBV7-9|.|TRBJ1-2
CASSLGPSGSYGYTF
>TRBV2|TRBD1|TRBJ1-1
CASLLDRAYSEAFF
>TRBV7-3|.|TRBJ1-1
CASSSNVNTEAFF
>TRBV7-2|.|TRBJ1-2
CASSFDNYGYTF
>TRBV29-1|TRBD1|TRBJ1-5
CSVTTQGNQPQHF
>TRBV18|TRBD2|TRBJ2-1
CASSPRLAGRNEQFF
>TRBV11-2|.|TRBJ2-3
CASSSLMGADTQYF
>TRBV7-2|.|TRBJ2-7
CASRSPGGTTSYEQYF